The T cell receptor beta chain under discussion was sequenced for a study of blood T cell dynamics during melanoma immunotherapy. Overall study context: Metastatic melanoma patients received first-line pembrolizumab or nivolumab plus ipilimumab.

The table came from immunoSEQ multiplex PCR; TCRdb's copy has only in-frame clones and leaves some out. The sample lists 9,600 or so clones, about 85% seen once, with more than 1% in the top ten. The length of the CDR3 is 16 residues. V lost 1 base and J lost 8, with 18 bases in between. The germline CDR1 and CDR2 sequences are SEHNR and FQNEAQ (reference sequence). Time point given: week 3, after first cycle of checkpoint inhibitor. Patients had no prior systemic cancer treatment, immunosuppressants or other active cancers. This sample comprised blood, obtained from a patient treated with checkpoint blockade. This TCR was recovered from a human donor with melanoma. The rearrangement links TRBV7-9 to TRBJ2-1; TRBD2 might be the D (7 bases). CDR3 residues: CASSLDGTTGTHEQFF. Here the CDR3 DNA reads TGTGCCAGCAGCTTAGACGGGACTACAGGGACGCATGAGCAGTTCTTC.